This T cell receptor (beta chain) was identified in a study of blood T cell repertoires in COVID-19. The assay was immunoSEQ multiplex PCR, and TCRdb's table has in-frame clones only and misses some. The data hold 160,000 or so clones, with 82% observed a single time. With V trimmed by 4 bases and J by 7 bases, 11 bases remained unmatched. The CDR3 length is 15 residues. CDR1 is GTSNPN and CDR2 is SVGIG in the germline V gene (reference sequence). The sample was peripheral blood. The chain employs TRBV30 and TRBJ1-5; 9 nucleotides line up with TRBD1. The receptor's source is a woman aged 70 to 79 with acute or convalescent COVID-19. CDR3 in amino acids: CAWNPTGGGRQPQHF. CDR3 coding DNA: TGTGCCTGGAACCCAACAGGGGGCGGTAGGCAGCCCCAGCATTTT.